The 28 T cell receptor beta chains below all came from one sample that was sequenced in a study. From the 5' RACE reads, TCRdb called clonotypes with MiXCR, one entry per CDR3 protein. The table lists about 64,000 distinct CDR3 sequences, roughly 23% of them singletons. The sample was memory CD4+ T cells sorted from a lymph node. Sample subset: memory CD4+ T cells, CD4+CD45RO+CD25-. The source is a female donor with breast cancer.

This clonotype came up many times. The chain carries TRBV7-2 and TRBJ1-1; no clear D. V was pared by 1 base and J by 10 bases, with 13 bases between. CDR3 length: 13 amino acids. The germline V gene encodes CDR1 SGHTA and CDR2 FQGNSA. CDR3 region: CASSLEVGSPAFF. CDR3 nucleotide sequence: TGTGCCAGCAGCTTAGAGGTGGGGTCCCCAGCTTTCTTT.

This clonotype was detected many times. This chain links TRBV5-1 with TRBJ2-1; no definite D call. The CDR3 covers 14 residues. Germline CDR1 reads SGHRS; CDR2 reads YFSETQ. Trimming removed 0 bases at V and 6 bases at J, with 10 bases between. DNA for the CDR3: TGCGCCAGCAGCTTGGGGGCCCAACTCAATGAGCAGTTCTTC. Translating it yields CASSLGAQLNEQFF.

Turning to this clonotype: This may be a read error: a much more frequent sequence differs by one nucleotide. The conserved phenylalanine or tryptophan normally closing the CDR3 is absent here, so this likely arose from a read error. The V gene is TRBV20-1, the J gene TRBJ1-5; 9 bases are shared with TRBD1. The CDR3 extends over 14 amino acids. J was trimmed by 7 bases and V by 6 bases; bases with no gene match: 10. In germline, CDR1 is DFQATT, CDR2 SNEGSKA (reference sequence). CDR3 residues: CSAPPGDRVQPQHL. DNA for the CDR3: TGCAGTGCCCCACCAGGGGACAGGGTACAGCCCCAGCATCTT.

The sample holds a few counts of this clonotype. This chain links TRBV7-2 with TRBJ1-5; D uncertain. The germline CDR1 and CDR2 sequences are SGHTA and FQGNSA. The CDR3 spans 13 residues. V was trimmed by 2 bases and J by 4 bases, leaving 6 bases between them. CDR3 in DNA: TGTGCCAGCAGCTTACTTGAGAATCAGCCCCAGCATTTT. Protein sequence: CASSLLENQPQHF.

V usage is TRBV9 and J usage is TRBJ2-3, with 8 bases identical to TRBD1. The V and J ends lost 4 bases and 5 bases, in that order; junction bases with no gene match: 12. Germline V lookup: CDR1 SGDLS, CDR2 YYNGEE. The CDR3 loop spans 16 amino acids. The CDR3 reads CASSSGQGVVGDTQYF. The CDR3 DNA reads TGTGCCAGCAGCTCCGGACAGGGAGTAGTGGGAGATACGCAGTATTTT.

This clonotype was detected ten times or more. The rearrangement joins TRBV7-8 to TRBJ2-1; D remains unclear. The V end was cut by 5 bases, the J end by 5 bases, with 7 bases between. The CDR3 loop spans 12 amino acids. Germline CDR1 and CDR2: SGHVS and FQNEAQ. The CDR3 here is CASSLYNNEQFF. CDR3 sequence (DNA): TGTGCCAGCAGCCTCTACAACAATGAGCAGTTCTTC.

The gene calls are TRBV20-1 and TRBJ2-7, with D possibly matching TRBD2 (7 bases). Germline CDR1 and CDR2: DFQATT and SNEGSKA (reference sequence). The CDR3 is 14 residues long. V was trimmed by 6 bases and J by 7 bases, leaving 22 bases between them. Here the CDR3 DNA reads TGCAGTGCCTCTCCTGTAGGGGGGGCGAAGGAGCAGTACTTC. This encodes CSASPVGGAKEQYF.

This clonotype has more than one count but fewer than ten. The chain combines TRBV4-3 with TRBJ1-4, with a tentative D call TRBD1 (6 bases). Germline V gene lookup returns CDR1 LGHNA and CDR2 YSLEER. V was cut by 0 bases and J by 8 bases, with 22 bases left in between. The CDR3 covers 18 residues. CDR3 protein: CASSQEVYGTSHGEKLFF. CDR3 nucleotide sequence: TGCGCCAGCAGCCAAGAAGTTTATGGGACATCACATGGGGAAAAACTGTTTTTT.

This clonotype has at least ten counts. V usage is TRBV30 and J usage is TRBJ1-1; TRBD1 is a possible D gene (5 bases). The length of the CDR3 is 13 residues. The germline V and J ends were trimmed by 2 bases and 1 base, with 8 bases remaining between them. Germline CDR1 reads GTSNPN; CDR2 reads SVGIG (reference sequence). Here the CDR3 reads CAWSRGGNTEAFF. CDR3 coding DNA: TGTGCCTGGAGTCGTGGGGGGAACACTGAAGCTTTCTTT.

The chain links TRBV11-2 to TRBJ1-2, with a possible D match to TRBD1 (6 bases). Trimming took 2 bases from V and 3 from J, leaving 10 bases between them. The germline gives CDR1 SGHAT, CDR2 FQNNGV. CDR3 length: 14 residues. The CDR3: CASSLPGGDYGYTF. The CDR3 DNA reads TGTGCCAGCAGCTTACCCGGGGGCGACTATGGCTACACCTTC. The whole variable domain, remainder taken from reference TRBV11-2 and TRBJ1-2, is EAGVAQSPRYKIIEKRQSVAFWCNPISGHATLYWYQQILGQGPKLLIQFQNNGVVDDSQLPKDRFSAERLKGVDSTLKIQPAKLEDSAVYLCASSLPGGDYGYTFGSGTRLTVV.

This clonotype was seen at least ten times. V gene TRBV5-1 combines with J gene TRBJ2-1; 7 nucleotides match TRBD2. CDR1 and CDR2 (germline): SGHRS, YFSETQ. V dropped 4 bases and J dropped 7; count of bases not matched to a gene: 11. CDR3 length equals 15 residues. This CDR3 reads CASSLVSLAENEQFF. The CDR3 nucleotides read TGCGCCAGCAGCCTCGTAAGCCTAGCGGAAAATGAGCAGTTCTTC.

CDR3 protein: CASRNLLSSGANVLTF. The CDR3 bases are TGCGCCAGCAGGAACTTATTAAGCTCTGGGGCCAACGTCCTGACTTTC. The chain has TRBV5-1 and TRBJ2-6; no clear D. The CDR3 totals 16 residues. The germline CDR1 and CDR2 sequences are SGHRS and YFSETQ. Trimming took off 5 bases at V and 0 bases at J, with 12 bases between the two ends.

The chain employs TRBV28 and TRBJ2-5; possibly TRBD2 for D (6 bases). CDR3 length: 17 amino acids. Trimming took 5 bases from V and 1 from J, leaving 20 bases between them. Per the germline V gene, CDR1 is MDHEN and CDR2 is SYDVKM. The CDR3 sequence: CASSPSGRDGGQETQYF. In DNA form, the CDR3 reads TGTGCCAGCAGTCCCTCCGGGCGGGACGGGGGCCAAGAGACCCAGTACTTC.

This chain uses TRBV12-3 or TRBV12-4 with TRBJ2-4, with D possibly being TRBD1 or TRBD2 (5 bases each). The CDR3 has 15 residues. V was trimmed by 3 bases and J by 3 bases, leaving 12 bases between them. The CDR3: CASSFLRESKNIQYF. The DNA of the CDR3 is TGTGCCAGCAGTTTTCTCAGGGAGAGCAAAAACATTCAGTACTTC.

In the case of this clonotype: One junction end disagrees with the germline gene, perhaps due to a read error. This chain connects TRBV6-6 to TRBJ1-2; 7 bases align to TRBD1. CDR3 size: 14 residues. In germline, CDR1 is MNHNY, CDR2 SVGAGI (reference sequence). CDR3 sequence: CASTRDSLFYDYTF. DNA for the CDR3: TGTGCCAGCACCCGGGACAGCCTTTTCTATGACTACACCTTC.

This chain uses TRBV27 with TRBJ1-1; D may be TRBD1 (6 bases). Per the germline V gene, CDR1 is MNHEY and CDR2 is SMNVEV (reference sequence). The ends were cut back, 5 bases at V and 1 base at J, with 11 bases in the middle. The CDR3 is 14 residues long. This chain's CDR3 is CASSHQDRNTEAFF. The CDR3 nucleotides are TGTGCCAGCAGTCACCAGGACAGGAACACTGAAGCTTTCTTT.

This sequence joins TRBV25-1 and TRBJ1-5, with D possibly being TRBD1 (5 bases). Germline CDR1 is MGHDK and CDR2 is SYGVNS. The CDR3 loop spans 15 amino acids. Deletions cut 5 bases from V and 9 bases from J, with 20 bases between. CDR3 DNA sequence: TGTGCCAGCAGTTCCGCCGGGACGGAGACGGGGCCCCAGCATTTT. Protein product: CASSSAGTETGPQHF.

The sample holds a few counts of this clonotype. The chain combines TRBV5-6 with TRBJ2-3, with D possibly matching TRBD1 (5 bases). Per germline, CDR1 SGHDT and CDR2 YYEEEE. This CDR3 contains 14 residues. Trimming removed 4 bases at V and 2 bases at J, with 11 bases between. The chain's CDR3 is CASSTGLLTDTQYF. DNA for the CDR3: TGTGCCAGCAGCACAGGCCTACTCACAGATACGCAGTATTTT. The full variable domain, in which reference TRBV5-6 and TRBJ2-3 provide the parts outside the CDR3, is DAGVTQSPTHLIKTRGQQVTLRCSPKSGHDTVSWYQQALGQGPQFIFQYYEEEERQRGNFPDRFSGHQFPNYSSELNVNALLLGDSALYLCASSTGLLTDTQYFGPGTRLTVL.

This clonotype appeared a few times. The V gene is TRBV5-1, the J gene TRBJ2-1, with D maybe TRBD2 (6 bases). Trimming took off 0 bases at V and 4 bases at J, with 11 bases between the two ends. The CDR3 covers 15 residues. Germline CDR1 is SGHRS and CDR2 is YFSETQ. The DNA of the CDR3 is TGCGCCAGCAGCTTGGATGGCGGGACTTACAATGAGCAGTTCTTC. Its protein is CASSLDGGTYNEQFF.

Regarding this clonotype: The CDR3 carries no conserved terminal phenylalanine or tryptophan, so it likely arises from a read error. In nucleotides, the CDR3 is TGTGCCAGCAGCGAATCCATCAATCAGCCCCAGCATCTT. This gives the protein CASSESINQPQHL. The gene calls are TRBV7-2 and TRBJ1-5; D gene ambiguous. This CDR3 has 13 amino acids. The germline gives CDR1 SGHTA, CDR2 FQGNSA. Trimming removed 5 bases from V and 3 bases from J, with 8 bases in between.

This clonotype occurred a few times. The CDR3 DNA follows: TGTGCCAGCAGCTTACAGACAGGGATCTCCTACGAGCAGTACTTC. Translating gives CASSLQTGISYEQYF. This chain uses TRBV7-2 with TRBJ2-7; 7 bases align to TRBD1. The trim removed 2 bases at V and 0 bases at J, leaving 4 bases unmatched. CDR3 length equals 15 residues. Germline V gene lookup returns CDR1 SGHTA and CDR2 FQGNSA. Full variable domain (rest looked up from reference TRBV7-2 and TRBJ2-7): GAGVSQSPSNKVTEKGKDVELRCDPISGHTALYWYRQSLGQGLEFLIYFQGNSAPDKSGLPSDRFSAERTGGSVSTLTIQRTQQEDSAVYLCASSLQTGISYEQYFGPGTRLTVT.

A single count supports this clonotype. A read error may be the cause here, since a much bigger clone is one base away. This rearrangement joins TRBV6-5 to TRBJ1-1; D is uncertain. The CDR3 loop spans 12 amino acids. V lost 4 bases, J lost 11 bases, and 14 bases lay in between. Germline V lookup: CDR1 MNHEY, CDR2 SVGAGI. As DNA, the CDR3 is TGTGCCAGCAGTTCCTCCCGGGTAGGGGCTTTCTTT. It encodes CASSSSRVGAFF.

The rearrangement uses TRBV6-5 and TRBJ1-5; D unclear. Germline CDR1 MNHEY, CDR2 SVGAGI. The CDR3 runs 13 residues. Trimming pared 8 bases from V and 2 bases from J, leaving 10 bases between. For the CDR3, the DNA is TGTGCCAGCCAAAGACGGGGCAATCAGCCCCAGCATTTT. Its translation: CASQRRGNQPQHF.

Details on this clonotype: Relative to the germline gene, one junction end is altered; a read error may explain this. The V and J genes are TRBV3-1 and TRBJ2-5, with no clear D. The CDR3 runs to 13 residues. Germline V CDR1 and CDR2: LGHDT, YNNKEL (reference sequence). In nucleotides, the CDR3 is TGTGCCTGCAGCCGGGTAGACCAAGAGACCCAGTACTTC. Amino acids: CACSRVDQETQYF.

This chain links TRBV4-2 with TRBJ2-7; 9 bases fit TRBD2. CDR1 is LGHNA, CDR2 YNFKEQ, per germline. This CDR3 region has 16 residues. The V and J ends lost 3 bases and 6 bases, in that order; junction bases with no gene match: 12. The CDR3 coding sequence is TGTGCCAGCAGCCAGGCCTCGGGCGGGGGGGCGGCCGAGCAGTACTTC. Protein: CASSQASGGGAAEQYF.

This clonotype was seen more than once but under ten times. The rearrangement joins TRBV5-6 to TRBJ2-2, with 8 bases matching TRBD2. Germline trimming cut 5 bases from V and 2 bases from J; bases unmatched to any gene: 5. There are 15 residues in the CDR3. Germline lookup yields CDR1 SGHDT and CDR2 YYEEEE. CDR3 residues: CASRMSGSNTGELFF. The CDR3 DNA follows: TGTGCCAGCAGGATGAGCGGGAGTAACACCGGGGAGCTGTTTTTT. The variable domain in full, completed from reference TRBV5-6 and TRBJ2-2, reads DAGVTQSPTHLIKTRGQQVTLRCSPKSGHDTVSWYQQALGQGPQFIFQYYEEEERQRGNFPDRFSGHQFPNYSSELNVNALLLGDSALYLCASRMSGSNTGELFFGEGSRLTVL.

This clonotype has more than one count but fewer than ten. J is TRBJ2-5 and V is TRBV20-1; 10 positions match TRBD2. The CDR3 is 15 amino acids. With V trimmed by 5 bases and J by 0 bases, 6 bases remained unmatched. CDR1 and CDR2 (germline): DFQATT, SNEGSKA (reference sequence). The CDR3 protein is CSAVSGGGNQETQYF. The DNA of the CDR3 is TGCAGTGCTGTCAGCGGGGGGGGAAACCAAGAGACCCAGTACTTC.

This clonotype was picked up a small number of times. V gene TRBV5-6 combines with J gene TRBJ2-3; D remains unclear. The CDR3 has 15 amino acids. V gave up 0 bases and J gave up 1 base, with 9 bases separating them. Germline-derived CDR1 and CDR2 are SGHDT and YYEEEE. CDR3 sequence: CASSLGGLGTDTQYF. The CDR3 DNA follows: TGTGCCAGCAGCTTGGGGGGTTTGGGCACAGATACGCAGTATTTT.